This T cell receptor beta chain was recovered during a study of radiotherapy plus CTLA-4 blockade in lung cancer. Study-level background: Disease control was present in roughly 29% of patients, and objective responses in around 18%.

Receiving focal radiation plus CTLA-4 blockade with ipilimumab were patients who had chemo-refractory metastatic non-small-cell lung cancer. Of note for this clone: What it binds is unknown.

Assay: immunoSEQ multiplex PCR; the TCRdb copy retains only in-frame clones and omits some. This table holds approximately 100,000 clones, about 83% found once. V was shortened by 0 bases and J by 3 bases, with 16 bases between the two germline ends. CDR1 is SGDLS, CDR2 YYNGEE, per germline. This CDR3 region has 17 residues. The study's findings and limits: How blood T cell clones changed early, along with interferon-beta, reportedly forecast response best.

Specimen: peripheral blood, collected from a patient treated with radiotherapy plus ipilimumab. This clonotype was obtained from a human donor with non-small cell lung cancer that progressed on radiotherapy plus ipilimumab. Some clones in this sample may be carry-over from other donors' samples. The rearrangement joins TRBV9 to TRBJ2-4; D possibly corresponds to TRBD2 (6 bases). The DNA of the CDR3 is TGTGCCAGCAGCGTAGGAGTGCGGGGTAGGGACAAAAACATTCAGTACTTC. Translation: CASSVGVRGRDKNIQYF.